This TCR delta chain was captured in a study of γδ T cells in repeated Plasmodium falciparum infection. Overall study: Samples were taken at baseline, before some infections, and 21 days after each.

TCRdb reanalysed the multiplex PCR reads with CATT. The sample has 50,000 or so delta-chain clones, less than 2% seen once. This clone was found a few times. A far bigger clonotype differs at one base, so this is likely a read error. The sample taken for sequencing was gamma-delta T cells from blood. The receptor's source is a pool of human donors (malaria-infected and uninfected, not separated).

This chain's CDR3 is CACDSLGDRAYTDKLIF. DNA of the CDR3: TGCGCCTGTGATTCTTTGGGGGATAGAGCCTACACCGATAAACTCATCTTT. V is TRDV2 and J is TRDJ1; TRDD3 aligns across 9 bases. The J gene is not listed in TCRdb, so it was assigned here from a DNA match to germline. The CDR3 has 17 residues. Germline CDR1 reads GEAIGNYY; CDR2 reads EKD.